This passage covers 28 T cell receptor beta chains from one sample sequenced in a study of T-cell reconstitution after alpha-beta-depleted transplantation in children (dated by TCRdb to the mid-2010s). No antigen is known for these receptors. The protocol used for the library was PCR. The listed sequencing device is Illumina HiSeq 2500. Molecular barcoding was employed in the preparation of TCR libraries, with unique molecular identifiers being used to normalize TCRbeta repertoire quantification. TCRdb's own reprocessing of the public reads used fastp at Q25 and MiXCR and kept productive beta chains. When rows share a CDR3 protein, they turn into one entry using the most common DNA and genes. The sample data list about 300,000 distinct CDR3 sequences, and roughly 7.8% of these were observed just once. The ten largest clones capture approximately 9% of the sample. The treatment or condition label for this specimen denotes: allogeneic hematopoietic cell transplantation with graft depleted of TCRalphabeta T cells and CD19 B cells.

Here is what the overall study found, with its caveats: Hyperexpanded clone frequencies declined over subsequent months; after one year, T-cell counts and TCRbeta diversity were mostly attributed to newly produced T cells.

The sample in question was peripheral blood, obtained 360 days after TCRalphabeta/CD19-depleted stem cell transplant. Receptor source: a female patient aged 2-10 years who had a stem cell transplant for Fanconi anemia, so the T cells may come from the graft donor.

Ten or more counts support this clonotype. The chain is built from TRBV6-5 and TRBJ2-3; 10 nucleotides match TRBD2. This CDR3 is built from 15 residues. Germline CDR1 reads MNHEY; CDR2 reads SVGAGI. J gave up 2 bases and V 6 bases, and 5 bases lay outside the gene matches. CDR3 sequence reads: CASSLAGGNTDTQYF. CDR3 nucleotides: TGTGCCAGCAGCTTAGCGGGGGGAAACACAGATACGCAGTATTTT.

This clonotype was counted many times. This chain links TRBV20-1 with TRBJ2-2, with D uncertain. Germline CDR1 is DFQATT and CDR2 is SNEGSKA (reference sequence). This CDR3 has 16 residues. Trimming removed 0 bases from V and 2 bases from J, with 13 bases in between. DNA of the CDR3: TGCAGTGCTAGAGATTCTTCCCACGTTAACACCGGGGAGCTGTTTTTT. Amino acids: CSARDSSHVNTGELFF.

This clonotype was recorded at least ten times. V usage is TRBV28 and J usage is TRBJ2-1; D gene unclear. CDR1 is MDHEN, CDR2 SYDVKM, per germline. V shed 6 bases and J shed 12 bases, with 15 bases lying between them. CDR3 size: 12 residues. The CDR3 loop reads CASSLESLGQFF. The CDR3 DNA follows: TGTGCCAGCAGCCTCGAGAGCTTGGGGCAGTTCTTC.

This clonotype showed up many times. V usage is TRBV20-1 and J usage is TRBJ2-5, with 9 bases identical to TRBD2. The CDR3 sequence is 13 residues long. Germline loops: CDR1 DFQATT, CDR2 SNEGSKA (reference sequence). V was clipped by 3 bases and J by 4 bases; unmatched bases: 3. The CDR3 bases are TGCAGTGCTAGGGAGCGGGGGGTAGAGACCCAGTACTTC. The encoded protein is CSARERGVETQYF.

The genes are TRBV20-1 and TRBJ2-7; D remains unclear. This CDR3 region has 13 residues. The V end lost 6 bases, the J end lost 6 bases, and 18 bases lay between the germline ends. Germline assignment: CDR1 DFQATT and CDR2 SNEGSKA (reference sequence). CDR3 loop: CSANRASRGEQYF. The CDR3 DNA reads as TGCAGTGCCAACCGGGCCTCCAGAGGCGAGCAGTACTTC.

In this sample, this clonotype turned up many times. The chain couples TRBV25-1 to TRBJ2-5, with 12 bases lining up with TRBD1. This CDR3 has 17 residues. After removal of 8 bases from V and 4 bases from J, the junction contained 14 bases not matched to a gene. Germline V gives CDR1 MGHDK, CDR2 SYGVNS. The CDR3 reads CASGARDRGLLGETQYF. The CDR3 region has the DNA TGTGCCAGCGGCGCCCGGGACAGGGGGCTGTTGGGAGAGACCCAGTACTTC. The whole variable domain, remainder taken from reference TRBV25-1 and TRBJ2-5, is EADIYQTPRYLVIGTGKKITLECSQTMGHDKMYWYQQDPGMELHLIHYSYGVNSTEKGDLSSESTVSRIRTEHFPLTLESARPSHTSQYLCASGARDRGLLGETQYFGPGTRLLVL.

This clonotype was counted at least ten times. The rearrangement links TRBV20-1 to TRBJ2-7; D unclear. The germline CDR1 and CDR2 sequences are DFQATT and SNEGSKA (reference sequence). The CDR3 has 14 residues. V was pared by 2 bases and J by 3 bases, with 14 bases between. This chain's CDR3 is CSARPYNQRYEQYF. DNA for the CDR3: TGCAGTGCTAGACCCTATAATCAGCGCTACGAGCAGTACTTC.

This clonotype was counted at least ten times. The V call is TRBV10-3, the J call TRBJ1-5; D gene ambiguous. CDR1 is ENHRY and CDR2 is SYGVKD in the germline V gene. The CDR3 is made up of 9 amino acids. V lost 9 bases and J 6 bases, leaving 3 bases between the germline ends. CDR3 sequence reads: CAIGQPQHF. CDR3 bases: TGTGCCATTGGTCAGCCCCAGCATTTT.

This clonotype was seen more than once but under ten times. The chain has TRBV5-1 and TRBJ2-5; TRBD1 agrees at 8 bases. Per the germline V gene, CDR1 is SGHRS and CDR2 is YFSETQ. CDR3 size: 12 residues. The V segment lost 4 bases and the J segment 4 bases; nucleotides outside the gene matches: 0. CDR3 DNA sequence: TGCGCCAGCAGCGGACAGGGAGAGACCCAGTACTTC. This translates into CASSGQGETQYF.

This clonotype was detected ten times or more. CDR3 coding DNA: TGCGCCAGCAGCCAAGGCGGGAGGGCCTACGAGCAGTACTTC. This sequence encodes CASSQGGRAYEQYF. This sequence joins TRBV4-1 and TRBJ2-7; 9 nucleotides agree with TRBD2. Germline assignment: CDR1 MGHRA and CDR2 YSYEKL. V lost 1 base to trimming and J lost 2 bases; unmatched junction nucleotides: 0. This CDR3 is built from 14 residues.

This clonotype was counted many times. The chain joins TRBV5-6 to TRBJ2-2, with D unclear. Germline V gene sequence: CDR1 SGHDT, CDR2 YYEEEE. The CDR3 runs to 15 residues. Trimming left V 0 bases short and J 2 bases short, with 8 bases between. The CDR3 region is CASSLVAVNTGELFF. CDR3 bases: TGTGCCAGCAGCTTGGTAGCAGTTAACACCGGGGAGCTGTTTTTT.

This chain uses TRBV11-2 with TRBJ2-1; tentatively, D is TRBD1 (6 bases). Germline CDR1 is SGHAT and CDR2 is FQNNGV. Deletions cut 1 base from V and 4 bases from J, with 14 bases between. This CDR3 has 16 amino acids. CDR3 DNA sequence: TGTGCCAGCAGCTTAGGACTTCGAGGGGGATACAATGAGCAGTTCTTC. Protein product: CASSLGLRGGYNEQFF.

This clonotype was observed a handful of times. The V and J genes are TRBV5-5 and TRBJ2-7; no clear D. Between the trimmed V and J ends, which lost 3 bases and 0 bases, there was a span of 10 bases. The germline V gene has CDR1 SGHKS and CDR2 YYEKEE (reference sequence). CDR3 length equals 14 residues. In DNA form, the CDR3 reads TGTGCCAGCAGCTCAGGATACTACTCCTACGAGCAGTACTTC. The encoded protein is CASSSGYYSYEQYF. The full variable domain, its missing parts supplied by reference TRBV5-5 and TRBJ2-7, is DAGVTQSPTHLIKTRGQQVTLRCSPISGHKSVSWYQQVLGQGPQFIFQYYEKEERGRGNFPDRFSARQFPNYSSELNVNALLLGDSALYLCASSSGYYSYEQYFGPGTRLTVT.

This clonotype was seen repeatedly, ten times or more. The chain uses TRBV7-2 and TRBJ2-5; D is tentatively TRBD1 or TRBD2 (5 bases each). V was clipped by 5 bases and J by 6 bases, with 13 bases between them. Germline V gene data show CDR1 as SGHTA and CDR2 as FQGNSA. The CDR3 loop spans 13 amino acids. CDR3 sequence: CASSEGLVKTQYF. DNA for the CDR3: TGTGCCAGCAGCGAGGGGCTGGTAAAGACCCAGTACTTC.

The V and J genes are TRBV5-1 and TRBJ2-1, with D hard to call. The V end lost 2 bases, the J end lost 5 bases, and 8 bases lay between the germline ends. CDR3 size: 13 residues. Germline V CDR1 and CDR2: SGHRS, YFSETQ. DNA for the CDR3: TGCGCCAGCAGCTTCGACCAACACAATGAGCAGTTCTTC. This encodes CASSFDQHNEQFF.

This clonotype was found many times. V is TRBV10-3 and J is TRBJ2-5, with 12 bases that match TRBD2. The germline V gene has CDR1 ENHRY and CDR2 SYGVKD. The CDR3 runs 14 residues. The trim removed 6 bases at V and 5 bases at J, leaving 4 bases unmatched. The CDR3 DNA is TGTGCCATCAGCCCCGGGACTAGCGGGGAGACCCAGTACTTC. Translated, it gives CAISPGTSGETQYF.

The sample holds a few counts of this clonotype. CDR3 amino acids: CASKRGGTEAFF. CDR3 coding DNA: TGTGCCAGCAAGCGAGGGGGCACTGAAGCTTTCTTT. The V call is TRBV6-5, the J call TRBJ1-1, with D tentatively TRBD1 (6 bases). CDR1 MNHEY and CDR2 SVGAGI come from the germline V gene. V lost 7 bases and J 4 bases, leaving 10 bases between the germline ends. This CDR3 comprises 12 residues.

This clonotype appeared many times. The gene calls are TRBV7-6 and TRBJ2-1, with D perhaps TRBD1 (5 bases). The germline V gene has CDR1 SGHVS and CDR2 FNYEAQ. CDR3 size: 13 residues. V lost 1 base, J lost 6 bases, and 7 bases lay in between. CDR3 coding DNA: TGTGCCAGCAGCTTAGTAAGGGGCAATGAGCAGTTCTTC. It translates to CASSLVRGNEQFF.

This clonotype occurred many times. In nucleotides, the CDR3 is TGTGCCAGCAGCCAAGAACAGTTAACATCCTACGAGCAGTACTTC. Translated, it gives CASSQEQLTSYEQYF. This sequence joins TRBV3-1 and TRBJ2-7; D is unresolved. CDR3 size: 15 residues. From germline, CDR1 is LGHDT and CDR2 YNNKEL (reference sequence). With 0 bases removed from V and 1 base from J, the gap between germline ends came to 10 bases.

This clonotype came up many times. In DNA, the CDR3 is TGCAGCGTTGAAGGACAGGGGGTTTACGAGCAGTACTTC. Protein: CSVEGQGVYEQYF. The J gene is TRBJ2-7, the V gene TRBV29-1, with 9 bases matching TRBD1. Germline V lookup: CDR1 SQVTM, CDR2 ANQGSEA. CDR3 length: 13 residues. V was pared by 1 base and J by 4 bases, with 2 bases of the junction left unmatched.

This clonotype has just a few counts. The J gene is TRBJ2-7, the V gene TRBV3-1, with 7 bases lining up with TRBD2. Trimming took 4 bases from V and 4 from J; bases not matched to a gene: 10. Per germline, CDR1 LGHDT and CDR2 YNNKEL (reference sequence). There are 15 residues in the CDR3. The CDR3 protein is CASSRVAGAPYEQYF. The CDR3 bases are TGTGCCAGCAGCCGGGTAGCGGGTGCCCCATACGAGCAGTACTTC.

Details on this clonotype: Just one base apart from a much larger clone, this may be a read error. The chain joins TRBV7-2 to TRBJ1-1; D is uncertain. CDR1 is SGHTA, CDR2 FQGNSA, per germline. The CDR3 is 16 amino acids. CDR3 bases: TGTGCCAGCAGCTCCCTGGGTTTGGAACTGAACACTGAAGTTTTCTTT. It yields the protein CASSSLGLELNTEVFF.

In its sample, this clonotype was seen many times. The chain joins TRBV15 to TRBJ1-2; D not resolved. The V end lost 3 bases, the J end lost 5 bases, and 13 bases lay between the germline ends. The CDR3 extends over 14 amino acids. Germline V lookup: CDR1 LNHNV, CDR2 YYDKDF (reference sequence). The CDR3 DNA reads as TGTGCCACCAGCAGGCTTATACAGAGATATGGCTACACCTTC. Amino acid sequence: CATSRLIQRYGYTF.

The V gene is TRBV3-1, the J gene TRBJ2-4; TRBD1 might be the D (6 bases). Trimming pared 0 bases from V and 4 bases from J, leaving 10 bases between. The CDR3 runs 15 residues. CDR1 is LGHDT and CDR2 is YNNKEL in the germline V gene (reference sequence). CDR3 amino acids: CASSQDRGWKNIQYF. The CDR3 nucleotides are TGTGCCAGCAGCCAAGATAGGGGGTGGAAAAACATTCAGTACTTC.

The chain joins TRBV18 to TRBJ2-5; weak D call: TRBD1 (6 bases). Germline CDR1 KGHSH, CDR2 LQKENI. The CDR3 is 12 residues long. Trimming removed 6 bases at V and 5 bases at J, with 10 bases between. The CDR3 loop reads CASSNRAETQYF. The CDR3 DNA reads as TGTGCCAGCTCGAACAGGGCCGAGACCCAGTACTTC.

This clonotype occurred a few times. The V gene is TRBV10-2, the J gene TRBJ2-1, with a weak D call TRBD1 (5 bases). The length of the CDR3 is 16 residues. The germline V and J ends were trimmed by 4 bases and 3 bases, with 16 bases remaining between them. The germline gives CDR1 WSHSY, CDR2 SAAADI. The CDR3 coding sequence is TGCGCCAGCAGTGCGTCTGTCCAGGGCTTCTACAATGAGCAGTTCTTC. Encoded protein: CASSASVQGFYNEQFF.

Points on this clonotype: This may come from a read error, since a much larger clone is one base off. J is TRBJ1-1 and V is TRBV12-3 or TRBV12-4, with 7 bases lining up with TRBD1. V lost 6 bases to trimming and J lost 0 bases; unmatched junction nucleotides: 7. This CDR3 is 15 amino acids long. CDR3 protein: CASSAKTGMNTEAFF. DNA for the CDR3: TGTGCCAGCAGCGCCAAGACAGGGATGAACACTGAAGCTTTCTTT.

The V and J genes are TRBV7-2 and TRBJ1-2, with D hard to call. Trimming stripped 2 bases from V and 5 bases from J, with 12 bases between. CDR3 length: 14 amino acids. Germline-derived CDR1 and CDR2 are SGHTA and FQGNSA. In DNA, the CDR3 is TGTGCCAGCAGCTTAAATGGTTATCCGTATGGCTACACCTTC. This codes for CASSLNGYPYGYTF.